Listed here are 11 T cell receptor beta chains from one sample, sequenced in a study of PD-L1 blockade in urothelial cancer. The time point here: pretreatment peripheral blood. Measured with immunoSEQ multiplex PCR; TCRdb has only the in-frame clones, and not every one. Counted here are over 45,000 clones, around 83% occurring once; the ten biggest clones make up about 20%. The specimen was PBMCs, collected around atezolizumab (anti-PD-L1) treatment. The receptors stem from a man aged 55-75 years with urothelial cancer.

The rearrangement joins TRBV30 to TRBJ2-5; D possibly corresponds to TRBD2 (6 bases). This CDR3 is built from 13 residues. CDR1 and CDR2 from the germline V gene are GTSNPN and SVGIG (reference sequence). The ends were cut back, 4 bases at V and 3 bases at J, with 12 bases in the middle. CDR3 loop: CAWMEGGKETQYF. Written as DNA, the CDR3 is TGTGCCTGGATGGAGGGCGGTAAAGAGACCCAGTACTTC.

The genes are TRBV30 and TRBJ1-1; D is uncertain. From germline, CDR1 is GTSNPN and CDR2 SVGIG (reference sequence). V was shortened by 0 bases and J by 1 base, with 6 bases between the two germline ends. The CDR3 consists of 13 residues. CDR3: CAWSVRGNTEAFF. The CDR3 DNA reads TGTGCCTGGAGTGTACGGGGGAACACTGAAGCTTTCTTT.

V gene TRBV5-1 combines with J gene TRBJ1-4, with 7 bases aligning to TRBD1. This CDR3 contains 16 residues. CDR1 is SGHRS and CDR2 is YFSETQ in the germline V gene. With 3 bases clipped from V and 0 bases from J, the junction kept 5 bases outside the gene matches. CDR3 DNA sequence: TGCGCCAGCAGCTCCTCGACAGGGACAACTAATGAAAAACTGTTTTTT. It specifies CASSSSTGTTNEKLFF.

The count of this clone is one. This rearrangement joins TRBV7-9 to TRBJ2-5; maybe TRBD1 (5 bases). V was cut by 5 bases and J by 5 bases, with 12 bases left in between. The germline CDR1 and CDR2 sequences are SEHNR and FQNEAQ (reference sequence). This CDR3 has 13 residues. The CDR3 nucleotides read TGTGCCAGCAGCCGGACCCCAGGGGAGACCCAGTACTTC. Its translation is CASSRTPGETQYF.

This rearrangement joins TRBV18 to TRBJ1-6, with 7 positions matching TRBD1. V dropped 4 bases and J dropped 8; count of bases not matched to a gene: 11. Germline V gives CDR1 KGHSH, CDR2 LQKENI. The length of the CDR3 is 16 residues. CDR3 coding DNA: TGTGCCAGCTCACACGAATCCGGGACAGTTTATTCACCCCTCCACTTT. This codes for CASSHESGTVYSPLHF.

The chain employs TRBV5-4 and TRBJ1-1; 12 positions agree with TRBD1. CDR3 length: 17 amino acids. V lost 3 bases to trimming and J lost 1 base; unmatched junction nucleotides: 7. The germline gives CDR1 SGHNT, CDR2 YYREEE (reference sequence). The CDR3 DNA sequence: TGTGCCAGCAGCTCCGGGGGACAGGGGGCCTGGAACACTGAAGCTTTCTTT. Protein product: CASSSGGQGAWNTEAFF.

The chain links TRBV18 to TRBJ2-6; D remains ambiguous. V was clipped by 7 bases and J by 3 bases, with 7 bases between them. The CDR3 loop spans 13 amino acids. Germline V lookup: CDR1 KGHSH, CDR2 LQKENI. The DNA for the CDR3 is TGTGCCAGCTTACCGAGTGGGGCCAACGTCCTGACTTTC. Translated, it gives CASLPSGANVLTF.

The rearrangement uses TRBV7-9 and TRBJ2-3; 10 nucleotides match TRBD1. CDR1 is SEHNR, CDR2 FQNEAQ, per germline (reference sequence). This CDR3 contains 15 residues. The V gene end was trimmed by 1 base and the J gene end by 6 bases; junction bases not matched to a gene: 4. For the CDR3, the DNA is TGTGCCAGCAGCTTAGGGGACAGGGGATCCGATACGCAGTATTTT. It specifies CASSLGDRGSDTQYF.

The rearrangement uses TRBV7-2 and TRBJ2-6; 9 bases are a match to TRBD1. This CDR3 has 19 amino acids. Germline V gene lookup returns CDR1 SGHTA and CDR2 FQGNSA. V shed 5 bases and J 0 bases; nucleotides not matched to a gene: 11. The CDR3 protein is CASSPRGETGGSGANVLTF. The CDR3 nucleotides read TGTGCCAGCAGCCCACGAGGGGAGACAGGGGGCTCTGGGGCCAACGTCCTGACTTTC.

The chain links TRBV7-2 to TRBJ2-5, with a possible D match to TRBD1 (6 bases). Between the trimmed V and J ends, which lost 1 base and 5 bases, there was a span of 14 bases. This CDR3 contains 15 residues. Germline loops: CDR1 SGHTA, CDR2 FQGNSA. The CDR3 here is CASSLGGRGSETQYF. The CDR3, as DNA: TGTGCCAGCAGCTTAGGCGGCAGGGGATCGGAGACCCAGTACTTC.

The chain uses TRBV11-2 and TRBJ2-4, with TRBD1 matching over 7 bases. The CDR3 runs 16 residues. Germline CDR1 reads SGHAT; CDR2 reads FQNNGV. V lost 5 bases to trimming and J lost 1 base; unmatched junction nucleotides: 8. CDR3 sequence (DNA): TGTGCCAGCAGCCCGACAGGGATGGAGGCCAAAAACATTCAGTACTTC. Its protein product is CASSPTGMEAKNIQYF.